The source of this TCR beta chain is a study of T-cell reconstitution after alpha-beta-depleted transplantation in children. Study observations and caveats: As was reported, about two months after transplant, alpha-beta T cells came from several hundred expanded graft clones.

V lost 1 base, J lost 2 bases, and 12 bases lay in between. This CDR3 has 15 residues. Germline V gene lookup returns CDR1 LGHNA and CDR2 YSLEER. A library of TCRbeta sequences, prepared with unique molecular identifiers, was generated. TCRdb reanalysed the PCR reads using MiXCR and keeps one entry per CDR3 protein. The sample consists of hundreds of thousands of distinct CDR3 sequences, approximately 17% of them appearing once. This clonotype has only a few counts. The antigen is unknown. This chain uses TRBV4-3 with TRBJ2-7; weak D call: TRBD1 (5 bases). Sequenced material: PBMCs, mostly from graft donor cells, taken 360 days after TCRalphabeta/CD19-depleted stem cell transplant. This TCR was sampled from a male patient between 2 and 15 years old who had a stem cell transplant for acute lymphoblastic leukemia, so the T cells may come from the graft donor. The CDR3 is CASSQVPGPPYEQYF. CDR3 nucleotides: TGCGCCAGCAGCCAAGTTCCAGGGCCACCCTACGAGCAGTACTTC.